The source of this T cell receptor (beta chain) is a study of T cell responses to AZD1222 COVID-19 vaccine. Sequencing was performed with immunoSEQ multiplex PCR; in TCRdb, only in-frame clones are kept and a portion is missing. This table has about 120,000 clones, 85% to 90% appearing once. CDR1 is MNHEY and CDR2 is SMNVEV in the germline V gene (reference sequence). The CDR3 is 13 amino acids. The V and J ends lost 8 bases and 2 bases respectively, with 12 bases between them. The starting material was peripheral blood, obtained on day 0 of AZD1222 vaccination. This clonotype was sampled from an adult in good health. The V call is TRBV27, the J call TRBJ2-5, with D possibly matching TRBD2 (6 bases). The CDR3 region is CASGLPGQETQYF. DNA for the CDR3: TGTGCCAGCGGACTACCGGGGCAAGAGACCCAGTACTTC.